This T cell receptor (beta chain) was found in a study of shared clonotypes between healthy human individuals. The study's findings and limits: Some clonotypes were shared by all four sorted-subset donors, while others were not shared. The non-shared ones had lower generation probabilities than the shared ones. The study found about 4.6% of naive CD4 clonotypes shared across four donors.

All donors qualified as healthy HIV-negative adults and had experienced no recent acute infections or vaccinations. In the authors' workflow: Filtering differed since immunoSEQ provided only junctions, with no quality scores. Data came from immunoSEQ multiplex PCR; TCRdb stores just in-frame clones and leaves some out. The V and J calls and clone size were taken over from that table, and D and trimming were inferred from the DNA. Of about 980,000 clones in the sample, 76% were seen once. A note on this clone: Its antigen remains unidentified.

V was shortened by 6 bases and J by 5 bases, with 13 bases between the two germline ends. Germline values: CDR1 MDHEN, CDR2 SYDVKM. The CDR3 has 13 residues. This sequence joins TRBV28 and TRBJ1-2, with no clear D. The source of this sequence is a man younger than 35 in good health. Sequencing was carried out using memory CD4+ T cells sorted from blood. Specified subset: CD45RA-negative fraction. As DNA, the CDR3 is TGTGCCAGCAGCTCGGCGGGGAAATATGGCTACACCTTC. This translates into CASSSAGKYGYTF.